This is a list of T cell receptor beta chains from one sample in a study of cytomegalovirus exposure and HLA in healthy donors. Sequenced by immunoSEQ multiplex PCR; TCRdb stores in-frame clones only, minus some. The repertoire holds 200,000 or so clones, with about 90% as singletons. Sequences were obtained from PBMCs. Source of these receptors: a girl less than two years old in good health and CMV-seronegative. Both conserved end residues are trimmed from each CDR3. Fields, in order: J gene, clone size, V gene, CDR3 protein. Clone size, where shown, is once, few, many, or a class for clones that have expanded.

>TRBJ2-7|NA|TRBV6-5
ASRPQGARVYEQY
>TRBJ2-3|NA|TRBV6-4
ASRPGLASNTQY
>TRBJ2-1|NA|TRBV4-2
ASSQDSTSAGSYNEQF
>TRBJ1-2|NA|TRBV11-2
AIRQPGVGYT
>TRBJ2-1|NA|TRBV4-2
ASSRGPERGGVSYNEQF
>TRBJ1-1|NA|TRBV18
ASSQGLHTEAF
>TRBJ1-1|NA|TRBV9
ASSPQVNTEAF
>TRBJ2-1|NA|TRBV5-6
ASSFDRGPYNEQF
>TRBJ2-3|NA|TRBV12-5
ARTQGLRDTQY
>TRBJ1-6|NA|TRBV7-6
ASSLKGARNSPLH
>TRBJ1-1|few|TRBV7-9
ASSLQVDPF
>TRBJ2-1|NA|TRBV18
ASSPQGSTRSYNEQF